Reported below is one T cell receptor beta chain. The antigen is unknown. The data are from a study of beta chain features in type 1 diabetes. The study, taken as a whole, reports: High-TCR-expressing cells could be over-represented by cDNA sequencing. A PCR bias possibly favoring shorter templates would apply equally to patients and controls. No resolution was reached here on whether HLA type influences TCRB rearrangement.

V lost 5 bases to trimming and J lost 0 bases; unmatched junction nucleotides: 5. This CDR3 has 15 amino acids. The germline V gene encodes CDR1 SGHAT and CDR2 FQNNGV. Sequencing targeted expressed TCRB transcripts, as all isolated RNA had been reverse transcribed. Here immunoSEQ multiplex PCR was the method, and the copy in TCRdb shows in-frame clones only, minus some. Here the sample spans approximately 330,000 clones, roughly 11% being singletons. This chain connects TRBV11-2 to TRBJ1-1; 8 bases line up with TRBD1. The sequence came from a young woman in good health. The material sequenced was naive CD4+ T cells from blood. CDR3 coding DNA: TGTGCCAGCAGCAAGGACAGGGCGGTGAACACTGAAGCTTTCTTT. Its protein product is CASSKDRAVNTEAFF.